Shown below are 3 T cell receptor beta chains from a single sample sequenced in a study of shared clonotypes between healthy human individuals. Here immunoSEQ multiplex PCR was the method, and the copy in TCRdb shows in-frame clones only, minus some. This sample yields about 1 million clones, of which under 80% are seen a single time; approximately 1.5% belongs to the top ten. Sequenced sample: memory CD4+ T cells sorted from blood. Subset given: CD45RA-negative fraction. The source is a man aged 18 to 29 in good health.

The rearrangement joins TRBV30 to TRBJ2-6, with D possibly TRBD2 on 6 matching bases. The CDR3 extends over 13 amino acids. V was shortened by 7 bases and J by 4 bases, with 11 bases between the two germline ends. Germline CDR1 GTSNPN, CDR2 SVGIG (reference sequence). This chain's CDR3 is CAYSRGGANVLTF. DNA for the CDR3: TGTGCCTATTCGCGGGGAGGGGCCAACGTCCTGACTTTC.

The V and J genes are TRBV5-1 and TRBJ2-7, with 12 nucleotides matching TRBD2. J gave up 7 bases and V 1 base, and 3 bases lay outside the gene matches. Looked up from germline, CDR1 is SGHRS and CDR2 is YFSETQ. This CDR3 is 14 amino acids long. CDR3 residues: CASSLSGTSGEQYF. CDR3 coding DNA: TGCGCCAGCAGCTTGTCGGGGACTAGCGGGGAGCAGTACTTC.

CDR3 sequence: CASSGPGTPEKLFF. The CDR3 DNA sequence: TGCGCCAGCAGTGGCCCCGGGACACCTGAAAAACTGTTTTTT. The V and J genes are TRBV5-1 and TRBJ1-4, with D perhaps TRBD1 (6 bases). V lost 5 bases to trimming and J lost 7 bases, with 15 bases between them. CDR3 size: 14 residues. Germline loops: CDR1 SGHRS, CDR2 YFSETQ. Combining the CDR3 with reference TRBV5-1 and TRBJ1-4 gives the whole variable domain KAGVTQTPRYLIKTRGQQVTLSCSPISGHRSVSWYQQTPGQGLQFLFEYFSETQRNKGNFPGRFSGRQFSNSRSEMNVSTLELGDSALYLCASSGPGTPEKLFFGSGTQLSVL.